A selection of T cell receptor beta chains follows, all from one sample in a study of blood T cell repertoires in COVID-19. Sequenced by immunoSEQ multiplex PCR; TCRdb stores in-frame clones only, minus some. The table shows about 69,000 clones, with just under 80% occurring only once. Sequenced input: peripheral blood. The receptors derive from a human donor in a cohort sampled during active COVID-19. Each CDR3 is given with its conserved first and last residue. Fields, in order: J gene, V gene, CDR3 protein.

J gene: TRBJ2-7
V gene: TRBV20-1
CDR3 protein: CSASRSGSTYEQYF

J gene: TRBJ2-5
V gene: TRBV27
CDR3 protein: CASSLTRKQETQYF

J gene: TRBJ1-2
V gene: TRBV19
CDR3 protein: CASSVKDRGRGYTF

J gene: TRBJ2-3
V gene: TRBV5-1
CDR3 protein: CASSLGGTDTQYF

J gene: TRBJ2-2
V gene: TRBV2
CDR3 protein: CASSRVNGELFF

J gene: TRBJ2-7
V gene: TRBV7-9
CDR3 protein: CASSFGTGYNEQYF

J gene: TRBJ2-2
V gene: TRBV21-1
CDR3 protein: CASSARSYKTGGTSGRYTGELFF

J gene: TRBJ1-4
V gene: TRBV3-1/TRBV3-2
CDR3 protein: CASSRGQGGNEKLFF